This TCR beta chain was obtained from a study of blood T cell repertoires in COVID-19 (dated by TCRdb to about 2020). A note on the overall study: Samples covering the acute and convalescent phases of COVID-19 were provided by collaborators in the United States, Italy and Spain. The samples were drawn from two sources: the first 160 participants of the ongoing ImmuneRACE study, and 1,254 subjects contributed by 6 global collaborators. The prospective study material was composed of cDNA or gDNA derived from T cells, B-cell-depleted T cells, or PBMCs. Subjects who had been exposed to COVID-19, were actively infected with it, or had recovered from it provided the deeply sampled blood TCRbeta repertoires that made up the dataset. The repertoires were released in a freely available public database intended as a resource for research on the immune response to SARS-CoV-2. Sample metadata almost always included a de-identified subject ID, COVID-19 status, age in years and sex. Where HLA class I and class II types were available, the types were taken from metadata supplied by the sample provider, not from assay-based typing. Study-level results and caveats: The quantity of clinical and demographic metadata differed by source and by participant and was supplied without curation.

As for this clone: The specificity of this receptor is unknown. No base quality information exists; no much larger clone differs at one position.

The CDR3 measures 17 amino acids from cysteine to phenylalanine. Just the 51-base CDR3 DNA is kept, in frame starting at base 1. Deletion took 0 bases off V and 4 bases off J, with a span of 16 bases between the germline ends. The germline V gene (reference sequence) specifies LGHDT as CDR1 and YNNKEL as CDR2. The immunoSEQ Assay, a bias-controlled multiplex PCR, was used to amplify TCRbeta CDR3 regions from genomic DNA. Turning to the authors' computational methods: Nucleated cell counts per sample were estimated from amplification of reference gene primers within the assay. Sequence reads were collapsed and filtered to measure the absolute abundance of every unique TCRbeta CDR3 rearrangement. For each sample, productive Simpson clonality was calculated as the square root of Simpson's diversity index across productive rearrangements. Not all clones reach the TCRdb copy of this immuneACCESS table, which keeps in-frame sequences only. Checked studies attribute under half of the gap to unresolved V genes and leave the rest unexplained. V, J and clone size were drawn from that table, and D and trimming were deduced from the DNA. The sample table holds hundreds of thousands of clones, of which approximately 86% were seen once. The leading ten clones occupy about 4% of the sample.

Participants in the prospective study were enrolled through a virtual design, were aged roughly 18 to 100 years, and lived in 24 United States geographic areas. In the prospective study, cohorts were assigned on the basis of participant-reported clinical history obtained from a screening survey and a study questionnaire. A participant counted as exposed if, within 2 weeks of entering the study, that participant had been in contact with someone who had a PCR-confirmed or clinician-diagnosed COVID-19 case. In the prospective study, whole blood, serum and a nasopharyngeal or oropharyngeal swab were collected from each participant by mobile phlebotomists. Additional blood draws and questionnaires over an approximately two-month period could optionally be provided by prospective study participants. Before DNA extraction, blood samples from the prospective study were shipped at room temperature or frozen.

The receptor was isolated from a woman in her 30s who had been exposed to COVID-19. The sequencing sample was made of PBMCs or T cells enriched from blood (not recorded which). Recombination joined TRBV3-1 (or the pseudogene TRBV3-2) with TRBJ1-3, and perhaps TRBD1 as D gene, on 6 matching bases. The DNA is as follows: TGTGCCAGCAGCCAAGAATACAGGGTTTCCTACGGAAACACCATATATTTT. Translated, it gives CASSQEYRVSYGNTIYF.